The 20 T cell receptor beta chains presented below share a single source sample, sequenced in a study of cytomegalovirus exposure and HLA in healthy donors. The study ran its PCR with 60 Vbeta and 13 Jbeta primers. The table came from immunoSEQ multiplex PCR; TCRdb's copy has only in-frame clones and leaves some out. This sample has approximately 160,000 clones, with approximately 71% found just once. Sequenced material: PBMCs. The receptors come from a male donor in good health and CMV-seronegative.

V usage is TRBV14 and J usage is TRBJ1-6; unclear D gene. The V end lost 1 base, the J end lost 10 bases, and 17 bases lay between the germline ends. The CDR3 runs 16 residues. Germline V CDR1 and CDR2: SGHDN, FVKESK. The CDR3 region has the DNA TGTGCCAGCAGCCAAGCCCCTGTGGGGAGTTGGTCACCCCTCCACTTT. Translation: CASSQAPVGSWSPLHF. Complete variable domain (other parts from reference TRBV14 and TRBJ1-6): EAGVTQFPSHSVIEKGQTVTLRCDPISGHDNLYWYRRVMGKEIKFLLHFVKESKQDESGMPNNRFLAERTGGTYSTLKVQPAELEDSGVYFCASSQAPVGSWSPLHFGNGTRLTVT.

This chain uses TRBV9 with TRBJ2-7; 7 positions match TRBD2. Germline V gives CDR1 SGDLS, CDR2 YYNGEE. This CDR3 is 14 amino acids long. Trimming took 3 bases from V and 2 from J; bases not matched to a gene: 5. In nucleotides, the CDR3 is TGTGCCAGCAGCGGGGGAGGGGCCCCCTACGAGCAGTACTTC. It is translated as CASSGGGAPYEQYF.

The V gene is TRBV28, the J gene TRBJ2-1; D perhaps matches TRBD2 (5 bases). The germline V gene has CDR1 MDHEN and CDR2 SYDVKM. The CDR3 length is 12 residues. Trimming pared 2 bases from V and 8 bases from J, leaving 7 bases between. Here the CDR3 reads CASSLMRDEQFF. For the CDR3, the DNA is TGTGCCAGCAGTTTAATGAGGGATGAGCAGTTCTTC.

The CDR3 spells CASSGSSGGLQETQYF. The CDR3 DNA reads TGCGCCAGCAGCGGCTCCAGCGGGGGATTACAAGAGACCCAGTACTTC. The chain couples TRBV5-1 to TRBJ2-5; 8 nucleotides line up with TRBD2. V lost 4 bases and J lost 2; bases outside the gene matches: 10. Germline lookup yields CDR1 SGHRS and CDR2 YFSETQ. CDR3 length: 16 residues. The full variable domain, completed using reference TRBV5-1 and TRBJ2-5, is KAGVTQTPRYLIKTRGQQVTLSCSPISGHRSVSWYQQTPGQGLQFLFEYFSETQRNKGNFPGRFSGRQFSNSRSEMNVSTLELGDSALYLCASSGSSGGLQETQYFGPGTRLLVL.

V is TRBV7-9 and J is TRBJ2-2, with 9 bases fitting TRBD1. In germline, CDR1 is SEHNR, CDR2 FQNEAQ (reference sequence). The V segment lost 2 bases and the J segment 5 bases; nucleotides outside the gene matches: 12. This CDR3 has 18 residues. CDR3 region: CASSLKVPGQGKTGELFF. The CDR3 DNA reads TGTGCCAGCAGCTTAAAGGTCCCGGGACAGGGAAAGACCGGGGAGCTGTTTTTT.

This chain connects TRBV4-3 to TRBJ2-1; weak D call: TRBD2 (5 bases). Trimming shortened V by 1 base and J by 1 base, and 17 bases separated the two germline ends. The CDR3 sequence is 18 residues long. Germline CDR1 reads LGHNA; CDR2 reads YSLEER. CDR3 coding DNA: TGCGCCAGCAGCCAAGGGTTTCCGTGGGAGCTTTCCTACAATGAGCAGTTCTTC. Its translation: CASSQGFPWELSYNEQFF.

Notes on this clone: Sequence at one end of the junction differs from germline and may be a read error. The V and J genes are TRBV30 and TRBJ1-2; TRBD1 might be the D (5 bases). Germline values: CDR1 GTSNPN, CDR2 SVGIG (reference sequence). This CDR3 comprises 12 residues. CDR3 DNA: TGTGCCCGGAGTGAAGGGACTGGCCGCTACACCTTC. This translates into CARSEGTGRYTF.

This clone was observed many times. The identical CDR3 is also encoded by other nucleotide sequences in the sample. The chain couples TRBV2 to TRBJ1-2; unclear D gene. Trimming took off 6 bases at V and 3 bases at J, with 5 bases between the two ends. This CDR3 has 11 amino acids. Germline V lookup: CDR1 SNHLY, CDR2 FYNNEI. CDR3 bases: TGTGCCAGCAGCCAGGACTATGGCTACACCTTC. Translated: CASSQDYGYTF.

The J gene is TRBJ2-2, the V gene TRBV7-9; 10 bases fit TRBD1. Trimming took 2 bases from V and 7 from J; bases not matched to a gene: 7. Germline-derived CDR1 and CDR2 are SEHNR and FQNEAQ (reference sequence). There are 16 residues in the CDR3. The CDR3 reads CASSLTTGGFGGELFF. DNA for the CDR3: TGTGCCAGCAGCTTAACGACAGGGGGCTTTGGCGGGGAGCTGTTTTTT.

The chain uses TRBV6-1 and TRBJ1-1, with 7 bases that match TRBD1. Germline CDR1 MNHNS, CDR2 SASEGT. This CDR3 has 14 amino acids. The junction had 7 bases not matched to a gene; V was cut back by 5 bases and J by 4 bases. CDR3 residues: CASSSTGDGTEAFF. DNA for the CDR3: TGTGCCAGCAGTTCCACAGGGGACGGCACTGAAGCTTTCTTT.

The chain couples TRBV5-1 to TRBJ2-6; D perhaps matches TRBD2 (6 bases). Germline V gene lookup returns CDR1 SGHRS and CDR2 YFSETQ. V was cut by 7 bases and J by 0 bases, with 8 bases left in between. This CDR3 region has 14 residues. This CDR3 reads CASGGSSGANVLTF. CDR3 nucleotides: TGCGCCAGCGGGGGGAGCTCTGGGGCCAACGTCCTGACTTTC.

J is TRBJ2-7 and V is TRBV23-1; 7 bases fit TRBD1. TRBV23-1 is an ORF, with its function uncertain. The CDR3 totals 16 residues. The ends lost 2 bases at V and 0 bases at J; junction bases unmatched: 7. CDR3 DNA: TGCGCCAGCAGTCAACGTACCGGGACAGCCTCCTACGAGCAGTACTTC. It encodes CASSQRTGTASYEQYF.

The J gene is TRBJ1-1, the V gene TRBV7-2; D may be TRBD1 (5 bases). Trimming removed 4 bases at V and 7 bases at J, with 13 bases between. CDR1 and CDR2 from the germline V gene are SGHTA and FQGNSA. This CDR3 is built from 13 residues. CDR3 protein: CASSSQRTREAFF. CDR3 DNA sequence: TGTGCCAGCAGCTCACAAAGGACACGTGAAGCTTTCTTT.

The V call is TRBV6-5, the J call TRBJ2-5; 8 bases fit TRBD2. Unmatched junction bases numbered 6, after V lost 2 bases and J lost 4 bases. This CDR3 spans 15 amino acids. The germline V gene encodes CDR1 MNHEY and CDR2 SVGAGI. CDR3 DNA sequence: TGTGCCAGCAGTTACGGGGGAGCGGGAGTAGAGACCCAGTACTTC. This gives the protein CASSYGGAGVETQYF.

Worth noting for this clone: This sample includes further DNA sequences coding for the same CDR3. The V and J genes are TRBV9 and TRBJ2-2; tentatively, D is TRBD2 (5 bases). Trimming removed 3 bases from V and 0 bases from J, with 12 bases in between. Germline CDR1 is SGDLS and CDR2 is YYNGEE. The CDR3 contains 16 residues. CDR3 protein: CASSASGTANTGELFF. CDR3 DNA sequence: TGTGCCAGCAGCGCCTCGGGAACCGCGAACACCGGGGAGCTGTTTTTT.

This rearrangement joins TRBV6-4 to TRBJ2-1, with 7 bases aligning to TRBD2. J gave up 1 base and V 0 bases, and 3 bases lay outside the gene matches. The CDR3 length is 16 residues. Germline V CDR1 and CDR2: MRHNA, SNTAGT. The CDR3 loop is CASSDSGGGSYNEQFF. CDR3 in DNA: TGTGCCAGCAGTGACTCAGGCGGGGGTTCCTACAATGAGCAGTTCTTC.

J is TRBJ2-2 and V is TRBV5-1; TRBD2 matches at 7 bases. This CDR3 contains 16 residues. Germline V lookup: CDR1 SGHRS, CDR2 YFSETQ. Trimming removed 0 bases from V and 7 bases from J; junction bases left unmatched: 9. The CDR3 DNA sequence: TGCGCCAGCAGCTTGGCATTGGCGGGAGCGGGCGGGGAGCTGTTTTTT. It codes for CASSLALAGAGGELFF.

The chain employs TRBV4-1 and TRBJ2-1; TRBD2 agrees at 11 bases. The V gene's germline CDR1 is MGHRA and CDR2 YSYEKL. This CDR3 region has 17 residues. V trimming: 0 bases; J trimming: 7 bases; junction bases outside the gene matches: 8. DNA for the CDR3: TGCGCCAGCAGCCAAGAATTAGCTAGCGGGAGGTTTAATGAGCAGTTCTTC. This gives the protein CASSQELASGRFNEQFF.

The chain combines TRBV7-2 with TRBJ1-2, with D perhaps matching TRBD1 (5 bases). V was clipped by 1 base and J by 7 bases, with 10 bases between them. This CDR3 is 13 amino acids long. The germline V gene has CDR1 SGHTA and CDR2 FQGNSA. The CDR3 nucleotides are TGTGCCAGCAGCTTAGGCCAGGGCGGTGGCTACACCTTC. It specifies CASSLGQGGGYTF. Using reference TRBV7-2 and TRBJ1-2 for the parts outside the CDR3, the full variable domain is GAGVSQSPSNKVTEKGKDVELRCDPISGHTALYWYRQSLGQGLEFLIYFQGNSAPDKSGLPSDRFSAERTGGSVSTLTIQRTQQEDSAVYLCASSLGQGGGYTFGSGTRLTVV.

Of note for this clone: Within the sample, other DNA sequences also encode this same CDR3. The gene calls are TRBV5-1 and TRBJ2-2, with a tentative D call TRBD2 (7 bases). CDR3 length: 16 amino acids. Germline values: CDR1 SGHRS, CDR2 YFSETQ. V was pared by 0 bases and J by 8 bases, with 17 bases between. DNA of the CDR3: TGCGCCAGCAGCTTGGGTGTGGCGGGGGCATCGGGGGAGCTGTTTTTT. Translation gives CASSLGVAGASGELFF.